The 3 T cell receptor beta chains presented below share a single source sample, sequenced in a study of identical twins. Each CDR3 protein gets one entry after TCRdb re-called the 5' RACE reads with MiXCR. The table records approximately 700,000 distinct CDR3 sequences, 5.5% to 6.5% of them present only once. The specimen was naive T cells sorted from blood. Receptors originate from a man in his late teens or twenties in good health.

Many counts were recorded for this clonotype. The chain uses TRBV29-1 and TRBJ2-3; D gene ambiguous. Germline assignment: CDR1 SQVTM and CDR2 ANQGSEA. The ends were cut back, 5 bases at V and 5 bases at J, with 14 bases in the middle. The CDR3 contains 13 residues. The CDR3 protein is CSVIPLLGDTQYF. In DNA form, the CDR3 reads TGCAGCGTTATCCCCCTCCTTGGAGATACGCAGTATTTT.

There are many counts of this clonotype. CDR3 DNA: TGTGCCAGCAGCCGTCGCCATGAACAAGAGACCCAGTACTTC. Its protein is CASSRRHEQETQYF. The chain links TRBV27 to TRBJ2-5, with D uncertain. The V end was cut by 6 bases, the J end by 2 bases, with 13 bases between. The CDR3 has 14 residues. Germline CDR1 reads MNHEY; CDR2 reads SMNVEV (reference sequence).

J is TRBJ2-2 and V is TRBV7-9, with D unresolved. CDR3 size: 15 residues. Trimming pared 1 base from V and 6 bases from J, leaving 12 bases between. Germline V gene lookup returns CDR1 SEHNR and CDR2 FQNEAQ (reference sequence). The CDR3 protein is CASSLEGGVPGELFF. The CDR3 coding sequence is TGTGCCAGCAGCTTAGAGGGTGGTGTTCCCGGGGAGCTGTTTTTT. The full variable domain, its missing parts supplied by reference TRBV7-9 and TRBJ2-2, is DTGVSQNPRHKITKRGQNVTFRCDPISEHNRLYWYRQTLGQGPEFLTYFQNEAQLEKSRLLSDRFSAERPKGSFSTLEIQRTEQGDSAMYLCASSLEGGVPGELFFGEGSRLTVL.